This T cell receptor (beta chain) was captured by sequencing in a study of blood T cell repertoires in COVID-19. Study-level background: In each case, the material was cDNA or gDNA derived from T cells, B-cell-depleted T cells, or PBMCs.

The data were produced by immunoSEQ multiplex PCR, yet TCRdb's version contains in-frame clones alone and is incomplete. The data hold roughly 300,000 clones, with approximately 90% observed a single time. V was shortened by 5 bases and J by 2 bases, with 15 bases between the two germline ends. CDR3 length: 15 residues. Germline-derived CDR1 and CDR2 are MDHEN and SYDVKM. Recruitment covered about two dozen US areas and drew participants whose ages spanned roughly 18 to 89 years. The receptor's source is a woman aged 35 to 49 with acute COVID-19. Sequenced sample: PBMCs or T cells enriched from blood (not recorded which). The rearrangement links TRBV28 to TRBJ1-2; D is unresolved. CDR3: CASSPRRALNYGYTF. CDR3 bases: TGTGCCAGCAGTCCCCGTCGCGCATTGAACTATGGCTACACCTTC.